Listed here are 14 T cell receptor beta chains from one sample, sequenced in a study of blood T cell repertoires in COVID-19. TCRdb keeps only in-frame clones here, not all; method: immunoSEQ multiplex PCR. The sample consists of about 30,000 clones, around 85% of them appearing once. The sample comprised peripheral blood. Receptors were obtained from a man between 70 and 80 years old with COVID-19, enrolled during active disease.

The sample holds a few counts of this clone. This chain joins TRBV5-8 and TRBJ2-7, with 14 bases identical to TRBD2. The germline V gene has CDR1 SGHTS and CDR2 YDEGEE. This CDR3 has 15 residues. The J segment lost 4 bases and the V segment lost 3 bases, leaving 3 bases of the junction unmatched. The DNA for the CDR3 is TGTGCCAGCAGCTGGACTAGCGGGAGGACGTACGAGCAGTACTTC. It encodes CASSWTSGRTYEQYF.

The rearrangement links TRBV5-4 to TRBJ2-1; no definite D call. The V end lost 0 bases, the J end lost 9 bases, and 10 bases lay between the germline ends. The CDR3 has 13 residues. Germline loops: CDR1 SGHNT, CDR2 YYREEE (reference sequence). Here the CDR3 DNA reads TGTGCCAGCAGCTTGGCCGGGTACGGTGAGCAGTTCTTC. This gives the protein CASSLAGYGEQFF.

J is TRBJ1-4 and V is TRBV15; TRBD1 matches at 10 bases. Trimming removed 1 base from V and 5 bases from J; junction bases left unmatched: 1. The CDR3 extends over 15 amino acids. CDR1 LNHNV and CDR2 YYDKDF come from the germline V gene (reference sequence). The CDR3 DNA is TGTGCCACCAGCAGAGCGGGACAGGGGAATGAAAAACTGTTTTTT. Translated, it gives CATSRAGQGNEKLFF.

The chain uses TRBV13 and TRBJ2-3; 8 nucleotides line up with TRBD1. The CDR3 is 14 amino acids. The junction had 4 bases not matched to a gene; V was cut back by 4 bases and J by 4 bases. Germline values: CDR1 PRHDT, CDR2 FYEKMQ (reference sequence). The CDR3 DNA follows: TGTGCCAGCAGCTACTGGACAGGGTCAGATACGCAGTATTTT. Translated, it gives CASSYWTGSDTQYF.

Of note for this clone: An end of the junction differs from the germline gene, which may be a read error. J is TRBJ1-2 and V is TRBV29-1; D gene ambiguous. There are 13 residues in the CDR3. Per germline, CDR1 SQVTM and CDR2 ANQGSEA. The CDR3 here is CSVAGSAKYGYTF. The DNA for the CDR3 is TGCAGCGTTGCAGGTAGCGCTAAATATGGCTACACCTTC.

The chain joins TRBV6-5 to TRBJ2-7, with D perhaps TRBD1 (5 bases). Germline V CDR1 and CDR2: MNHEY, SVGAGI. Trimming stripped 4 bases from V and 8 bases from J, with 9 bases between. The CDR3 contains 11 residues. CDR3 sequence (DNA): TGTGCCAGCAGTTCAGGGTACAAGCAGTACTTC. Amino acids: CASSSGYKQYF.

The chain links TRBV7-9 to TRBJ2-1; the match to TRBD2 covers 16 bases. From germline, CDR1 is SEHNR and CDR2 FQNEAQ (reference sequence). The junction had 1 base not matched to a gene; V was cut back by 3 bases and J by 8 bases. CDR3 size: 15 residues. This chain's CDR3 is CASSLGLAGGDEQFF. CDR3 DNA sequence: TGTGCCAGCAGCTTGGGACTAGCGGGAGGGGATGAGCAGTTCTTC.

The J gene is TRBJ1-6, the V gene TRBV18; TRBD1 aligns across 8 bases. Trimming took 4 bases from V and 10 from J; bases not matched to a gene: 9. This CDR3 spans 15 amino acids. The germline gives CDR1 KGHSH, CDR2 LQKENI. The CDR3 sequence: CASSLPTGAESPLHF. Written as DNA, the CDR3 is TGTGCCAGCTCACTCCCGACAGGGGCAGAGTCACCCCTCCACTTT.

V gene TRBV7-2 combines with J gene TRBJ2-2; 8 positions agree with TRBD2. V shed 6 bases and J 2 bases; nucleotides not matched to a gene: 8. This CDR3 region has 16 residues. The V gene's germline CDR1 is SGHTA and CDR2 FQGNSA. CDR3 protein: CASRPGTSGNTGELFF. The DNA of the CDR3 is TGTGCCAGCAGACCCGGTACTAGCGGAAACACCGGGGAGCTGTTTTTT.

The chain uses TRBV7-9 and TRBJ1-1; 8 bases agree with TRBD1. The germline V gene has CDR1 SEHNR and CDR2 FQNEAQ (reference sequence). This CDR3 comprises 15 residues. The trim removed 5 bases at V and 4 bases at J, leaving 9 bases unmatched. The CDR3 DNA reads as TGTGCCAGCAGCACAGGACAGGGTTCCAGCACTGAAGCTTTCTTT. As protein: CASSTGQGSSTEAFF.

The V and J genes are TRBV2 and TRBJ2-1; D perhaps matches TRBD1 (6 bases). The CDR3 runs 14 residues. V lost 6 bases to trimming and J lost 3 bases, with 12 bases between them. Germline loops: CDR1 SNHLY, CDR2 FYNNEI. CDR3 in amino acids: CASRLPTGYNEQFF. CDR3 nucleotides: TGTGCCAGCAGACTCCCGACAGGCTACAATGAGCAGTTCTTC.

The V and J genes are TRBV6-5 and TRBJ2-7; 12 nucleotides match TRBD2. CDR1 is MNHEY, CDR2 SVGAGI, per germline. The ends lost 3 bases at V and 6 bases at J; junction bases unmatched: 3. This CDR3 spans 14 amino acids. For the CDR3, the DNA is TGTGCCAGCAGTTATGGGGGACTAGCGGGCGAGCAGTACTTC. It yields the protein CASSYGGLAGEQYF.

CDR3 in amino acids: CASSKLAERHYEQYF. CDR3 in DNA: TGTGCCAGTAGTAAACTAGCGGAACGGCACTACGAGCAGTACTTC. The chain uses TRBV19 and TRBJ2-7; TRBD2 aligns across 8 bases. V lost 4 bases to trimming and J lost 3 bases; unmatched junction nucleotides: 8. The germline gives CDR1 LNHDA, CDR2 SQIVND (reference sequence). The CDR3 has 15 amino acids.

This sequence joins TRBV29-1 and TRBJ1-2; D not resolved. V was cut by 3 bases and J by 8 bases, with 4 bases left in between. The CDR3 is 9 amino acids. Germline assignment: CDR1 SQVTM and CDR2 ANQGSEA. CDR3 in amino acids: CSVDEGYTF. The CDR3 DNA reads as TGCAGCGTTGACGAGGGCTACACCTTC.